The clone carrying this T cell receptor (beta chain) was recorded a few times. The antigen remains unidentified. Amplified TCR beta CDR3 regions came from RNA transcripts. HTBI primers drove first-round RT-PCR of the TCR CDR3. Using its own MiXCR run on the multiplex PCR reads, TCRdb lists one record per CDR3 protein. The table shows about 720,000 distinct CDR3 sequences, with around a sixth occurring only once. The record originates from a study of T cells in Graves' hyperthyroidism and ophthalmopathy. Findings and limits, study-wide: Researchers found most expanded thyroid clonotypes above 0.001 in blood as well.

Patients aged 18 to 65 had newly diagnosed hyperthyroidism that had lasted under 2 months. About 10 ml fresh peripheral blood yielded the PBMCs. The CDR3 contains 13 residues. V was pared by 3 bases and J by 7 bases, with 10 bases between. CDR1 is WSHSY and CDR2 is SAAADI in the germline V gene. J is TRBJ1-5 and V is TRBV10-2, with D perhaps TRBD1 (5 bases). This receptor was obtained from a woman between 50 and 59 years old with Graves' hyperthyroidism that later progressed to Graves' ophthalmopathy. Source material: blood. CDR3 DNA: TGCGCCAGCAGTGACAGGGTACGGCAGCCCCAGCATTTT. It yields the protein CASSDRVRQPQHF.